Sequencing of this T cell receptor (beta chain) was carried out in a study of somatic reversion in DOCK8 deficiency (dated by TCRdb to the early 2020s). As for the study more broadly: The study compared T cell receptor beta repertoires of DOCK8-deficient patients, DOCK8-revertant patients and healthy volunteers. The study examined how somatic reversion of pathogenic DOCK8 variants changes lymphocyte differentiation and function in DOCK8 deficiency. The DOCK8-deficient patients included in the study had been previously reported. Paper-wide results and their limitations: The methods did not state, for each individual sample, whether the source material was whole blood or PBMCs.

In its sample, this clonotype comes out as medium-sized (0.01 to 0.1%). It lacks a known antigen. No much larger clonotype is one base removed from it; base qualities were not supplied. The library was generated by multiplex PCR. One-step amplicon PCR with EuroClonality-NGS primers was used to generate TRB libraries from roughly 98 ng genomic DNA. Sequencing of the TRB amplicons was done on Illumina MiSeq instruments using 2 x 250 bp version 2 chemistry. From the authors' description of their analysis: Primary TRB sequence analysis and V(D)J annotation were performed with IMGT/HighV-QUEST. Repertoire diversity and composition were evaluated with VDJtools after removing nonfunctional clones and downsampling for comparisons between samples. The raw public data were reprocessed by TCRdb itself: fastp quality trimming at Q25, MiXCR clonotype calling, in-frame beta chains only. Entries that share a CDR3 protein sequence are merged under the most common genes and DNA. Here the V and J calls rest on TCRdb's processing, not on the authors' analysis. Within this sample are several thousand distinct CDR3 sequences, with under 25% of them counted one time only. The ten largest make up 9.1% of the sample.

Blood for healthy controls was obtained from volunteer donors provided by blood services in Australia and France. Genomic DNA for TCR repertoire analysis was extracted from whole blood samples or from PBMCs. From a lookup of the germline V gene, CDR1 and CDR2 are SGHDT and YYEEEE. At the junction V is shortened by 6 bases and J by 1 base, with 10 bases in between. The CDR3 goes from the cysteine to the phenylalanine over 13 residues. Only the CDR3 region is kept as DNA, spanning 39 bases read in frame from base 1. Sequenced material: peripheral blood. The sequence came from a human donor in good health. The chain couples TRBV5-6 to TRBJ1-1; the D gene assignment is ambiguous. The CDR3 in this case is CASKTEENTEAFF. The nucleotides are TGTGCCAGCAAAACAGAAGAGAACACTGAAGCTTTCTTT.